This note documents a single T cell receptor (beta chain) sequence. Antigen: not known. These data originate in a study of OX40 agonist ivuxolimab in advanced cancers. On the study more broadly: There were three patients with partial responses, one having hepatocellular carcinoma and two cutaneous melanoma.

Overall study results and limits: By week 6 at 0.1 to 3.0 mg/kg, blood CD4+ and CD8+ T cells had expanded clonally. Researchers did not determine the expanded peripheral T cells' antigen specificity.

The CDR3 runs 15 residues. Losses at the gene ends were 5 bases for V and 3 bases for J; bases not matched to a gene: 6. Germline values: CDR1 MDHEN, CDR2 SYDVKM. Profiled with immunoSEQ multiplex PCR; TCRdb holds only in-frame clones, not every one. The table lists some 50,000 clones, about 86% of them singletons. The chain joins TRBV28 to TRBJ2-3, with 9 positions matching TRBD2. The sequence derives from an adult with an advanced solid tumor such as melanoma, head and neck, liver or kidney cancer. The specimen was CD4+ or CD8+ T cells sorted from blood, collected in a trial of the OX40 agonist ivuxolimab. The CDR3 protein is CASSPDGLATDTQYF. The CDR3 DNA is TGTGCCAGCAGTCCCGATGGACTAGCGACAGATACGCAGTATTTT. The full variable domain, with the rest looked up from reference TRBV28 and TRBJ2-3, is DVKVTQSSRYLVKRTGEKVFLECVQDMDHENMFWYRQDPGLGLRLIYFSYDVKMKEKGDIPEGYSVSREKKERFSLILESASTNQTSMYLCASSPDGLATDTQYFGPGTRLTVL.